The rows below give T cell receptor beta chains drawn from one sample of a study of technical replicates of blood from several donors. The protocol was immunoSEQ multiplex PCR, while the TCRdb copy is restricted to in-frame clones and leaves out a portion. The table lists roughly 72,000 clones, approximately 94% of them singletons. The sample taken for sequencing was T cells isolated from PBMCs. The receptors originated from a human donor in good health. The CDR3 runs from the conserved cysteine through the conserved F or W. The order of the fields is D gene, J gene, clone size, V gene, CDR3 protein, CDR3 DNA. The D gene is left open where the match is weak. The size of a clone is reported for some rows only, either as once, few or many, or as a class for expanded clones.

TRBD1,TRBJ1-3,-,TRBV5-8,CASSPGTAGNTIYF,TGTGCCAGCAGCCCTGGGACAGCTGGAAACACCATATATTTT
TRBD1,TRBJ1-5,-,TRBV28,CASSSPGTGLLHF,TGTGCCAGCAGTTCCCCCGGGACAGGGCTTTTGCATTTT
-,TRBJ2-7,-,TRBV13,CASSLALGGSSYEQYF,TGTGCCAGCAGCTTAGCTCTCGGCGGCAGCTCCTACGAGCAGTACTTC
TRBD2,TRBJ2-5,-,TRBV18,CASSPGGFSETQYF,TGTGCCAGCTCACCCGGGGGGTTCTCAGAGACCCAGTACTTC
TRBD2,TRBJ2-1,-,TRBV7-9,CASSLVRLAGVNEQFF,TGTGCCAGCAGCTTGGTACGGCTAGCGGGAGTTAATGAGCAGTTCTTC
TRBD2,TRBJ2-1,-,TRBV4-2,CASSQGLAEGSYNEQFF,TGTGCCAGCAGCCAGGGACTAGCGGAGGGCTCCTACAATGAGCAGTTCTTC
TRBD1,TRBJ1-1,-,TRBV19,CASSIQGASEAFF,TGTGCCAGTAGTATACAGGGGGCGTCTGAAGCTTTCTTT
-,TRBJ2-7,-,TRBV11-3,CASSFRVSSYEQYF,TGTGCCAGCAGCTTCCGGGTTAGCTCCTACGAGCAGTACTTC
TRBD1,TRBJ2-5,-,TRBV19,CATQGAQETQYF,TGTGCCACACAGGGGGCCCAGGAGACCCAGTACTTC
-,TRBJ2-6,-,TRBV5-4,CASSLGSGANVLTF,TGTGCCAGCAGCTTGGGGAGTGGGGCCAACGTCCTGACTTTC
-,TRBJ1-2,-,TRBV5-1,CASSLATRGDYGYTF,TGCGCCAGCAGCTTGGCTACCAGGGGCGACTATGGCTACACCTTC
TRBD1,TRBJ2-7,-,TRBV10-3,CAIRGTGGDEQYF,TGTGCCATCAGAGGGACAGGGGGCGACGAGCAGTACTTC
TRBD1,TRBJ1-2,-,TRBV19,CASSRVGQGIYGYTF,TGTGCCAGTAGCAGAGTGGGACAGGGGATCTATGGCTACACCTTC
-,TRBJ2-1,once,TRBV10-3,CAITGQNGFDEQFF,TGTGCCATCACCGGACAAAACGGGTTCGATGAGCAGTTCTTC
-,TRBJ1-1,-,TRBV19,CASSGGRTEAFF,TGTGCCAGTAGTGGAGGACGGACTGAAGCTTTCTTT
TRBD2,TRBJ2-3,-,TRBV19,CARGLGSTDTQYF,TGTGCCAGGGGACTAGGCAGCACAGATACGCAGTATTTT
-,TRBJ1-4,-,TRBV2,CASSEYRPEKLFF,TGTGCCAGCAGTGAATATCGTCCGGAAAAACTGTTTTTT
-,TRBJ1-4,-,TRBV7-9,CASSLQREKLFF,TGTGCCAGCAGCTTACAGAGGGAAAAACTGTTTTTT
-,TRBJ1-5,-,TRBV27,CASSFDPGADQPQHF,TGTGCCAGCAGTTTCGATCCAGGGGCGGATCAGCCCCAGCATTTT
TRBD2,TRBJ2-5,-,TRBV19,CASRATSGRAWETQYF,TGTGCCAGTAGAGCGACTAGCGGGAGGGCTTGGGAGACCCAGTACTTC
TRBD2,TRBJ2-3,-,TRBV9,CASSVAIGLAGTDTQYF,TGTGCCAGCAGCGTGGCAATAGGACTAGCGGGGACAGATACGCAGTATTTT
-,TRBJ1-2,once,TRBV2,CASSEISETSGYTF,TGTGCCAGCAGTGAAATTAGTGAGACAAGCGGCTACACCTTC
-,TRBJ1-4,-,TRBV27,CASSLRDVKEKLFF,TGTGCCAGCAGTTTACGGGATGTAAAGGAAAAACTGTTTTTT
-,TRBJ1-1,once,TRBV6-5,CASSYGDTEAFF,TGTGCCAGCAGTTACGGAGACACTGAAGCTTTCTTT
-,TRBJ1-3,once,TRBV5-1,CASSLGSSAGNTIYF,TGCGCCAGCAGCTTGGGTTCCTCAGCGGGAAACACCATATATTTT
TRBD1,TRBJ1-2,-,TRBV7-6,CASSSSYGQGGFGYTF,TGTGCCAGCAGCTCAAGCTACGGACAGGGCGGGTTCGGCTACACCTTC
-,TRBJ2-1,-,TRBV5-3,CARSLCRTEPRGSYNEQFF,TGTGCCAGAAGCTTGTGCAGGACAGAGCCCCGGGGCTCCTACAATGAGCAGTTCTTC
-,TRBJ2-7,-,TRBV2,CASSGSWDEQYF,TGTGCCAGCAGTGGTAGCTGGGACGAGCAGTACTTC
TRBD2,TRBJ2-7,-,TRBV7-3,CASSQASGPNGGEQYF,TGTGCCAGCAGCCAGGCTAGCGGGCCGAACGGAGGCGAGCAGTACTTC
-,TRBJ2-1,-,TRBV7-3,CASSAPSSEQFF,TGTGCCAGCAGCGCGCCCTCTTCGGAGCAGTTCTTC
-,TRBJ2-7,-,TRBV7-3,CASSLHQGIGEQYF,TGTGCCAGCAGCTTACACCAGGGAATCGGCGAGCAGTACTTC
TRBD1,TRBJ2-7,-,TRBV7-9,CATLDRANEQYF,TGTGCCACTTTAGACAGGGCCAACGAGCAGTACTTC
-,TRBJ1-4,-,TRBV4-3,CASSQVSWRRSNEKLFF,TGCGCCAGCAGCCAAGTCAGTTGGAGACGGTCTAATGAAAAACTGTTTTTT
-,TRBJ2-2,-,TRBV7-9,CASSLGEENTGELFF,TGTGCCAGCAGCTTGGGGGAGGAGAACACCGGGGAGCTGTTTTTT
-,TRBJ1-1,-,TRBV28,CASTEGREGPEAFF,TGTGCCAGCACGGAGGGCAGGGAGGGCCCTGAAGCTTTCTTT
-,TRBJ2-7,-,TRBV10-3,CATEIQGGTYEQYF,TGTGCCACCGAGATACAGGGCGGAACCTACGAGCAGTACTTC
TRBD1,TRBJ2-2,-,TRBV29-1,CSGGQGYTGELFF,TGCAGCGGTGGACAGGGATACACCGGGGAGCTGTTTTTT
TRBD1,TRBJ1-1,-,TRBV5-4,CASRGQGTVEAFF,TGTGCCAGCAGGGGACAGGGGACGGTTGAAGCTTTCTTT
TRBD2,TRBJ2-7,-,TRBV7-2,CASSLDSGGFYEQYF,TGTGCCAGCAGCCTCGATTCGGGGGGTTTCTACGAGCAGTACTTC
TRBD2,TRBJ2-1,-,TRBV5-1,CASSLWAAGGNNEQFF,TGCGCCAGCAGCTTGTGGGCAGCGGGAGGGAACAATGAGCAGTTCTTC
-,TRBJ2-7,-,TRBV4-3,CASSQELGELANYEQYF,TGCGCCAGCAGCCAAGAGCTAGGGGAGCTAGCGAATTACGAGCAGTACTTC
-,TRBJ2-7,-,TRBV15,CATSRETVSYEQYF,TGTGCCACCAGCAGAGAGACAGTCTCCTACGAGCAGTACTTC